This TCR beta chain was sequenced in a study of cytomegalovirus exposure and HLA in healthy donors. Across the whole study: Approximately 180 million T cells yielded 117 million unique TCR beta sequences, as an earlier analysis found. Among fewer than 500 genotyped donors, around 77% fell in the Caucasian-associated ancestry cluster. Findings and caveats of the study: Across all donors, roughly uniform sequencing depth was an assumption of the presence/absence analyses. Most subjects' HLA-A and HLA-B alleles were reportedly predicted from TCR beta sequences.

This clone has only a few counts. Antigen unknown. The CDR3 length is 17 residues. V lost 4 bases and J lost 2; bases outside the gene matches: 13. Germline assignment: CDR1 SGHNT and CDR2 YYREEE (reference sequence). The study ran its PCR with 60 Vbeta and 13 Jbeta primers. This table comes from immunoSEQ multiplex PCR, and its TCRdb copy is limited to in-frame clones, with some not included. This sample yields more than 110,000 clones, of which 70% to 80% are seen a single time; around 3.6% belongs to the top ten. Input material: PBMCs. The chain has TRBV5-4 and TRBJ1-1, with 8 bases that match TRBD1. This sequence was found in a man in his late teens or twenties in good health and CMV-seronegative. The CDR3 protein is CASSRGKGTGGNTEAFF. CDR3 nucleotide sequence: TGTGCCAGCAGCCGCGGCAAGGGGACAGGTGGTAACACTGAAGCTTTCTTT.